This T cell receptor (beta chain) emerged from a study of response to subunit inactivated influenza vaccine. This clonotype was counted many times. TCRdb ran MiXCR on the RT-PCR reads and lists one entry per CDR3 protein. The table includes about 520,000 distinct CDR3 sequences, approximately 6.9% detected once. The V gene end was trimmed by 7 bases and the J gene end by 4 bases; junction bases not matched to a gene: 6. The CDR3 loop spans 15 amino acids. Germline CDR1 KGHDR, CDR2 SFDVKD. The sample was PBMCs from blood, taken around 2 years after vaccination. This clonotype was sampled from a man aged 50 to 69 who received an inactivated influenza vaccine. V is TRBV24-1 and J is TRBJ2-2, with 9 positions matching TRBD1. Written as DNA, the CDR3 is TGTGCCACCAGACCCGGGACAGGGCCCACCGGGGAGCTGTTTTTT. It encodes CATRPGTGPTGELFF.